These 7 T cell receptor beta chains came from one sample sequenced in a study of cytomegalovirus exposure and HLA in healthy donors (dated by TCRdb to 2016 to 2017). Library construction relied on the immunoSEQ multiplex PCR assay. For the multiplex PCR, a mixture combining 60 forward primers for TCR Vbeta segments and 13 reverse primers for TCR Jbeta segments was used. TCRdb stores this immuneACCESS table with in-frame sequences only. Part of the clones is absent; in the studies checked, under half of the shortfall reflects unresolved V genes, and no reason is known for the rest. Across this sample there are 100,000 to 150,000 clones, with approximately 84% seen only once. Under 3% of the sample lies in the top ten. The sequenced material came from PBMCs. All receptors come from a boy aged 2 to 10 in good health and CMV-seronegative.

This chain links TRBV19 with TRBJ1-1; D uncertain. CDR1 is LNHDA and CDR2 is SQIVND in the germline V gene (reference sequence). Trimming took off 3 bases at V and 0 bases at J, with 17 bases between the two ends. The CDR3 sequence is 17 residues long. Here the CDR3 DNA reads TGTGCCAGTAGTATCCTGGTCCCACTTCCCATGAACACTGAAGCTTTCTTT. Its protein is CASSILVPLPMNTEAFF.

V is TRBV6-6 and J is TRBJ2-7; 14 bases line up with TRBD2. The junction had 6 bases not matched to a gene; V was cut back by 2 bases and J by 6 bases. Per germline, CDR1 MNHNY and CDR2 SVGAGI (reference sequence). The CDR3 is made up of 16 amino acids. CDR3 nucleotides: TGTGCCAGCAGTTACCAGACTAGCGGGGGGGCGAGCGAGCAGTACTTC. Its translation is CASSYQTSGGASEQYF.

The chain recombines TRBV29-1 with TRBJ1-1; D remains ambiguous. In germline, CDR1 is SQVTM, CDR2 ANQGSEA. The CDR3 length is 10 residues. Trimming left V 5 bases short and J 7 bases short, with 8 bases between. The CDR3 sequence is CSVWGGEAFF. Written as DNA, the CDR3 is TGCAGCGTTTGGGGAGGTGAAGCTTTCTTT.

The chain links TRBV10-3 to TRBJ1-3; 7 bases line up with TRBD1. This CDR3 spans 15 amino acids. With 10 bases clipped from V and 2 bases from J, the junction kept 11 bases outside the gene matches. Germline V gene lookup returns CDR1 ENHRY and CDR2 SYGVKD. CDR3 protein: CATGDSRAAGNTIYF. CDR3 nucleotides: TGTGCCACCGGGGACAGTCGGGCTGCTGGAAACACCATATATTTT.

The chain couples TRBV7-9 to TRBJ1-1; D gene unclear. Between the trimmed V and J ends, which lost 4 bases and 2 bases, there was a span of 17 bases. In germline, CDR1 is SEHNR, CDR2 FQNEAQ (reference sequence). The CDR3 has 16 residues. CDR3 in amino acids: CASSSSPRVVNTEAFF. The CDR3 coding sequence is TGTGCCAGCAGCTCATCCCCCCGGGTTGTCAACACTGAAGCTTTCTTT.

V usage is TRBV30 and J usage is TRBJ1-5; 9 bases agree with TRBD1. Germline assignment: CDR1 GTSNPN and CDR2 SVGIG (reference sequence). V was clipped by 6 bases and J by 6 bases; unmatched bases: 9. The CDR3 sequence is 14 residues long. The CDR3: CACAQGDRAQPQHF. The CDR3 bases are TGTGCCTGCGCTCAGGGGGACAGGGCTCAGCCCCAGCATTTT.

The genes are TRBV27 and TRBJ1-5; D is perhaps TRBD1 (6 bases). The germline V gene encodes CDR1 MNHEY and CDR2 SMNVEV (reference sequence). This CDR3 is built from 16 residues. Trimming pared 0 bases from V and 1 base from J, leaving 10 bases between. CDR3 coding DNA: TGTGCCAGCAGTTTATCGGGGGGGGCGAGCAATCAGCCCCAGCATTTT. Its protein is CASSLSGGASNQPQHF.